One sample yielded the 21 T cell receptor beta chains listed below, sequenced in a study of blood T cell repertoires in COVID-19. TCRdb keeps only in-frame clones here, not all; method: immunoSEQ multiplex PCR. Of roughly 410,000 clones listed, about 89% are singletons. The sample was peripheral blood. The receptors originated from a man aged 40-55 years with acute or convalescent COVID-19.

The gene calls are TRBV4-1 and TRBJ1-2; D call uncertain. This CDR3 comprises 14 residues. The V end lost 1 base, the J end lost 7 bases, and 13 bases lay between the germline ends. Germline lookup yields CDR1 MGHRA and CDR2 YSYEKL. CDR3 in DNA: TGCGCCAGCAGCCAAGTGAGCGGGGTTGGTGGCTACACCTTC. It yields the protein CASSQVSGVGGYTF.

The genes are TRBV6-5 and TRBJ1-5; D perhaps matches TRBD1 (5 bases). There are 15 residues in the CDR3. Germline CDR1 MNHEY, CDR2 SVGAGI. The V end was cut by 0 bases, the J end by 7 bases, with 13 bases between. This CDR3 is CASSYSPGLGQPQHF. The DNA for the CDR3 is TGTGCCAGCAGTTACTCCCCGGGACTCGGACAGCCCCAGCATTTT.

This clone was detected only once. The genes are TRBV25-1 and TRBJ2-5, with TRBD2 identical over 9 bases. CDR3 length: 14 amino acids. Trimming removed 2 bases from V and 4 bases from J; junction bases left unmatched: 2. CDR1 and CDR2 (germline): MGHDK, SYGVNS. The CDR3 coding sequence is TGTGCCAGCAGTGAACCACTAGCGGGAGAGACCCAGTACTTC. The encoded protein is CASSEPLAGETQYF.

The V call is TRBV19, the J call TRBJ2-1; TRBD2 agrees at 13 bases. The V and J ends lost 2 bases and 2 bases, in that order; junction bases with no gene match: 6. The germline CDR1 and CDR2 sequences are LNHDA and SQIVND (reference sequence). CDR3 size: 18 residues. CDR3 residues: CASSIWTSGSLTYNEQFF. The CDR3 nucleotides are TGTGCCAGTAGTATATGGACTAGCGGGAGCCTCACCTACAATGAGCAGTTCTTC. Full variable domain (remainder filled in from reference TRBV19 and TRBJ2-1): DGGITQSPKYLFRKEGQNVTLSCEQNLNHDAMYWYRQDPGQGLRLIYYSQIVNDFQKGDIAEGYSVSREKKESFPLTVTSAQKNPTAFYLCASSIWTSGSLTYNEQFFGPGTRLTVL.

This clone came up many times. The V call is TRBV7-4, the J call TRBJ1-5; D gene ambiguous. The CDR3 has 13 residues. Germline values: CDR1 SGHVT, CDR2 SQSDAQ. Trimming took off 5 bases at V and 2 bases at J, with 7 bases between the two ends. The CDR3 DNA reads TGTGCCAGCAGCCCTAGAGGCAATCAGCCCCAGCATTTT. Protein sequence: CASSPRGNQPQHF.

V is TRBV10-3 and J is TRBJ2-2; 10 bases line up with TRBD1. The V gene's germline CDR1 is ENHRY and CDR2 SYGVKD. The CDR3 spans 16 residues. The V gene end was trimmed by 8 bases and the J gene end by 4 bases; junction bases not matched to a gene: 10. The CDR3 DNA follows: TGTGCCATCGGGGGTCTTGGGGACAGGGGCACCGGGGAGCTGTTTTTT. Protein sequence: CAIGGLGDRGTGELFF.

V usage is TRBV4-2 and J usage is TRBJ2-7; TRBD2 is a possible D gene (9 bases). Trimming cost V 3 bases and J 4 bases, with 28 bases left between them. The CDR3 contains 19 residues. Germline lookup yields CDR1 LGHNA and CDR2 YNFKEQ. Here the CDR3 reads CASSQRQGANSGRGYEQYF. The CDR3 DNA is TGTGCCAGCAGCCAGCGGCAGGGGGCGAATAGCGGGAGAGGGTACGAGCAGTACTTC.

This chain uses TRBV5-1 with TRBJ2-7, with TRBD1 matching 9 bases. Germline lookup yields CDR1 SGHRS and CDR2 YFSETQ. The CDR3 runs to 15 residues. After removal of 1 base from V and 3 bases from J, the junction contained 5 bases not matched to a gene. CDR3 region: CASSLRGTGFYEQYF. The DNA for the CDR3 is TGCGCCAGCAGCTTGCGTGGGACAGGGTTCTACGAGCAGTACTTC.

The chain links TRBV6-5 to TRBJ2-7; the D gene is possibly TRBD1 (5 bases). Looked up from germline, CDR1 is MNHEY and CDR2 is SVGAGI. This CDR3 region has 15 residues. The ends were cut back, 1 base at V and 0 bases at J, with 10 bases in the middle. The CDR3 is CASSYLGENSYEQYF. In nucleotides, the CDR3 is TGTGCCAGCAGTTACTTAGGGGAAAACTCCTACGAGCAGTACTTC.

DNA of the CDR3: TGCGCCAGCTCGGTCTTCAAGGACGGAACTAGCGGGAGTAGGAACGAGCAGTACTTC. As protein: CASSVFKDGTSGSRNEQYF. The V call is TRBV10-1, the J call TRBJ2-7; 11 bases are shared with TRBD2. The CDR3 spans 19 residues. Germline CDR1 WNHNN, CDR2 SYGVQD (reference sequence). The V gene end was trimmed by 8 bases and the J gene end by 5 bases; junction bases not matched to a gene: 23.

The CDR3 loop reads CASSVTGQPSTDTQYF. In DNA form, the CDR3 reads TGTGCCAGCAGCGTAACAGGGCAACCTAGCACAGATACGCAGTATTTT. This chain uses TRBV9 with TRBJ2-3; a weak D match, TRBD1 (6 bases). CDR3 size: 16 residues. V shed 1 base and J shed 0 bases, with 12 bases lying between them. The germline V gene encodes CDR1 SGDLS and CDR2 YYNGEE.

This sequence joins TRBV3-1 (or the pseudogene TRBV3-2) and TRBJ2-3, with 7 positions matching TRBD2. V lost 0 bases to trimming and J lost 0 bases; unmatched junction nucleotides: 9. Germline lookup yields CDR1 LGHDT and CDR2 YNNKEL (reference sequence). The CDR3 is 18 amino acids. The DNA for the CDR3 is TGTGCCAGCAGCCAAGAGGGTAGCGGGTCTTTTAGCACAGATACGCAGTATTTT. This gives the protein CASSQEGSGSFSTDTQYF.

This clone has a handful of counts. The chain has TRBV5-6 and TRBJ1-6; D is ambiguous. V was trimmed by 2 bases and J by 5 bases, leaving 11 bases between them. The CDR3 has 15 residues. Germline assignment: CDR1 SGHDT and CDR2 YYEEEE. This CDR3 reads CASSFGRPNNSPLHF. DNA for the CDR3: TGTGCCAGCAGCTTCGGCAGGCCTAATAATTCACCCCTCCACTTT.

The genes are TRBV5-8 and TRBJ1-5; the match to TRBD1 covers 9 bases. The CDR3 extends over 15 amino acids. J gave up 7 bases and V 4 bases, and 9 bases lay outside the gene matches. The germline gives CDR1 SGHTS, CDR2 YDEGEE. CDR3 loop: CASSIGQGWRQPQHF. The DNA of the CDR3 is TGTGCCAGCAGCATAGGACAGGGGTGGCGGCAGCCCCAGCATTTT.

The chain has TRBV5-1 and TRBJ1-1; possibly TRBD1 for D (6 bases). The length of the CDR3 is 15 residues. Germline loops: CDR1 SGHRS, CDR2 YFSETQ. With 0 bases removed from V and 1 base from J, the gap between germline ends came to 10 bases. The CDR3 nucleotides are TGCGCCAGCAGCTTGGTAGGACAGCAGAACACTGAAGCTTTCTTT. Encoded protein: CASSLVGQQNTEAFF.

The rearrangement uses TRBV11-1 and TRBJ1-2, with 9 bases lining up with TRBD1. Germline V gene data show CDR1 as SGHAT and CDR2 as FQDESV (reference sequence). The CDR3 contains 15 residues. V was pared by 4 bases and J by 2 bases, with 5 bases of the junction left unmatched. CDR3 region: CASSYGTGQNYGYTF. As DNA, the CDR3 is TGTGCCAGCAGCTACGGGACAGGGCAGAACTATGGCTACACCTTC. The whole variable domain, filled in from reference TRBV11-1 and TRBJ1-2, reads EAEVAQSPRYKITEKSQAVAFWCDPISGHATLYWYRQILGQGPELLVQFQDESVVDDSQLPKDRFSAERLKGVDSTLKIQPAELGDSAMYLCASSYGTGQNYGYTFGSGTRLTVV.

This clone was found a few times. Additional DNA sequences in this sample encode the identical CDR3. The rearrangement links TRBV28 to TRBJ1-2; the D gene is possibly TRBD1 (5 bases). Germline V gene data show CDR1 as MDHEN and CDR2 as SYDVKM. CDR3 length: 14 residues. V dropped 2 bases and J dropped 1 base, with 8 bases sitting between them. CDR3 residues: CASSLGQGNYGYTF. Written as DNA, the CDR3 is TGTGCCAGCAGTTTAGGTCAGGGTAACTATGGCTACACCTTC.

DNA of the CDR3: TGTGCCAGCAGCTTACAGGGGAAAAACTCCTACGAGCAGTACTTC. The encoded protein is CASSLQGKNSYEQYF. The chain combines TRBV7-2 with TRBJ2-7; a possible D gene is TRBD1 (6 bases). Germline V gives CDR1 SGHTA, CDR2 FQGNSA. This CDR3 contains 15 residues. V lost 2 bases and J 0 bases, leaving 11 bases between the germline ends.

V is TRBV19 and J is TRBJ2-1; no reliable D call. The CDR3 contains 12 residues. The germline V gene encodes CDR1 LNHDA and CDR2 SQIVND (reference sequence). The V end was cut by 7 bases, the J end by 0 bases, with 4 bases between. The CDR3, as DNA: TGTGCCAGTATCAACTCCTACAATGAGCAGTTCTTC. Protein: CASINSYNEQFF.

V gene TRBV30 combines with J gene TRBJ2-3; the match to TRBD2 covers 8 bases. Germline V lookup: CDR1 GTSNPN, CDR2 SVGIG (reference sequence). V was clipped by 2 bases and J by 2 bases; unmatched bases: 3. The CDR3 runs to 14 residues. The CDR3 protein is CAWSNGLATDTQYF. The CDR3 nucleotides read TGTGCCTGGAGTAATGGACTAGCCACAGATACGCAGTATTTT. Full variable domain (outside the CDR3, taken from reference TRBV30 and TRBJ2-3): SQTIHQWPATLVQPVGSPLSLECTVEGTSNPNLYWYRQAAGRGLQLLFYSVGIGQISSEVPQNLSASRPQDRQFILSSKKLLLSDSGFYLCAWSNGLATDTQYFGPGTRLTVL.

This rearrangement joins TRBV28 to TRBJ1-2; no clear D. The CDR3 is 12 amino acids. Trimming shortened V by 6 bases and J by 3 bases, and 8 bases separated the two germline ends. From germline, CDR1 is MDHEN and CDR2 SYDVKM. The CDR3 region is CASREGDYGYTF. CDR3 coding DNA: TGTGCCAGCAGGGAGGGCGACTATGGCTACACCTTC.